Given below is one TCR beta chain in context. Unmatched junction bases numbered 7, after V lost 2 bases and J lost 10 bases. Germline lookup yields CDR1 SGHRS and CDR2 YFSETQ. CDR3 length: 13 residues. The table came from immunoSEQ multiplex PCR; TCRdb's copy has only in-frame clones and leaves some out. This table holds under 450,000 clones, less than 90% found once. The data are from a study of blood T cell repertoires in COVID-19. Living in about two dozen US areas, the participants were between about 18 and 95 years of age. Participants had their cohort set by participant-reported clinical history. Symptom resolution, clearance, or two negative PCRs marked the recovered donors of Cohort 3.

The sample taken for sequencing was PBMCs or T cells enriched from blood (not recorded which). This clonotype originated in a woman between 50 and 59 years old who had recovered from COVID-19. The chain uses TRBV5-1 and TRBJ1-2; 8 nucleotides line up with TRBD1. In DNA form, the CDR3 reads TGCGCCAGCAGCTTTCCGGACAGGGACAACTACACCTTC. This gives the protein CASSFPDRDNYTF. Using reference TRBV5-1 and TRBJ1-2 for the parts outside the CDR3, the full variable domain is KAGVTQTPRYLIKTRGQQVTLSCSPISGHRSVSWYQQTPGQGLQFLFEYFSETQRNKGNFPGRFSGRQFSNSRSEMNVSTLELGDSALYLCASSFPDRDNYTFGSGTRLTVV.